These 3 T cell receptor beta chains were sequenced from one sample in a study of PD-1 blockade in classical Hodgkin lymphoma. The protocol was immunoSEQ multiplex PCR, while the TCRdb copy is restricted to in-frame clones and leaves out a portion. The sample holds roughly 40,000 clones, around 86% seen once. Every patient was affected by relapse after autologous stem cell transplantation, while exposure to brentuximab vedotin was not uniform. Sample: peripheral blood mononuclear cells (PBMCs), taken at baseline. These receptors were obtained from a human donor with classical Hodgkin lymphoma.

This clone appeared once. This chain links TRBV21-1 with TRBJ2-7; the listed D gene, TRBD1, was not tested against the DNA. TRBV21-1 is noted as a pseudogene. This CDR3 is 16 amino acids long. The CDR3 DNA is TGTGCCAGCAGCAAACGGTCCTGGGACAGCTCCTACGAGCAGTACTTC. Amino acids: CASSKRSWDSSYEQYF.

This sequence joins TRBV5-6 and TRBJ2-1; 8 bases are shared with TRBD2. In germline, CDR1 is SGHDT, CDR2 YYEEEE. V was clipped by 2 bases and J by 4 bases; unmatched bases: 8. The CDR3 runs 16 residues. CDR3 sequence: CASSFKSGGIYNEQFF. CDR3 DNA: TGTGCCAGCAGCTTCAAGAGCGGGGGCATTTACAATGAGCAGTTCTTC.

This clone was found once. The CDR3 sequence is CASSPTTGTRYGYTF. DNA for the CDR3: TGTGCCAGCAGCCCGACGACCGGAACGAGGTATGGCTACACCTTC. The J gene is TRBJ1-2, the V gene TRBV7-9; no firm D call. The CDR3 runs to 15 residues. Deletions cut 5 bases from V and 5 bases from J, with 18 bases between. Germline V lookup: CDR1 SEHNR, CDR2 FQNEAQ (reference sequence).